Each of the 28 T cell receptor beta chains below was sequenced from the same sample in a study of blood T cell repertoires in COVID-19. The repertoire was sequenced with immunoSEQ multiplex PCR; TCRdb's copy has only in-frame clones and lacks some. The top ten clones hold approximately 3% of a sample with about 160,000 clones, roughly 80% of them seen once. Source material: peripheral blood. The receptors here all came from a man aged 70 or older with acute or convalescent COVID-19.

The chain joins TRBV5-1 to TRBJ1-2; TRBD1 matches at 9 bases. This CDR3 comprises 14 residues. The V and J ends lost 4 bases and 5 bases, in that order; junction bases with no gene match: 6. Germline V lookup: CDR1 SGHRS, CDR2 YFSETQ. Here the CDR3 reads CASSGGQGPYGYTF. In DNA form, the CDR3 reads TGCGCCAGCAGCGGGGGACAGGGCCCTTATGGCTACACCTTC. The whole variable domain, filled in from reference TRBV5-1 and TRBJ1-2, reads KAGVTQTPRYLIKTRGQQVTLSCSPISGHRSVSWYQQTPGQGLQFLFEYFSETQRNKGNFPGRFSGRQFSNSRSEMNVSTLELGDSALYLCASSGGQGPYGYTFGSGTRLTVV.

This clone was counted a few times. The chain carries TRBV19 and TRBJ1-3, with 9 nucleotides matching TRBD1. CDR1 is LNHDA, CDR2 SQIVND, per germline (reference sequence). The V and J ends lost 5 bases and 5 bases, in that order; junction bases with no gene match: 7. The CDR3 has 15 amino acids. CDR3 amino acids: CASSPTGGSRNTIYF. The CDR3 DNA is TGTGCCAGTAGTCCGACAGGGGGGTCTAGAAACACCATATATTTT.

The CDR3 bases are TGTGCCAGCAGTTTGACAGGTGTTGAAGCTTTCTTT. Amino acids: CASSLTGVEAFF. The chain couples TRBV6-5 to TRBJ1-1; a weak D match, TRBD1 (6 bases). V was cut by 4 bases and J by 7 bases, with 10 bases left in between. CDR1 and CDR2 from the germline V gene are MNHEY and SVGAGI. CDR3 length equals 12 residues.

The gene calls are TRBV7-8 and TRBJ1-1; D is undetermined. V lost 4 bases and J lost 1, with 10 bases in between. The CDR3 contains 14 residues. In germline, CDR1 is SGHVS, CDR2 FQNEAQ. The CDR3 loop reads CASSSEHRNTEAFF. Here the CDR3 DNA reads TGTGCCAGCAGCTCCGAACACAGGAACACTGAAGCTTTCTTT.

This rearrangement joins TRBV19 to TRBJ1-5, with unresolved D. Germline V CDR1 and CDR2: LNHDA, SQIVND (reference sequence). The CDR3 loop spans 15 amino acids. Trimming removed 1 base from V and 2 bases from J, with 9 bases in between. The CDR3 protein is CASSIARSGNQPQHF. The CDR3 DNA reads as TGTGCCAGTAGTATAGCGAGGTCGGGCAATCAGCCCCAGCATTTT.

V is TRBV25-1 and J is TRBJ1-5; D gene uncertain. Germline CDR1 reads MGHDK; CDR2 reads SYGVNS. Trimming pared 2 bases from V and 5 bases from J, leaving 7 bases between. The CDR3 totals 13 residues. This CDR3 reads CASSEAHYQPQHF. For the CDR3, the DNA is TGTGCCAGCAGTGAAGCCCACTATCAGCCCCAGCATTTT.

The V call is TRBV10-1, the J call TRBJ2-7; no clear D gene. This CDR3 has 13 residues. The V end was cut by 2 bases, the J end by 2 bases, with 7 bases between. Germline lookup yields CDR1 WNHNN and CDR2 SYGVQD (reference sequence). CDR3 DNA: TGCGCCAGCAGTGAGACCGTAGCCTACGAGCAGTACTTC. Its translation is CASSETVAYEQYF.

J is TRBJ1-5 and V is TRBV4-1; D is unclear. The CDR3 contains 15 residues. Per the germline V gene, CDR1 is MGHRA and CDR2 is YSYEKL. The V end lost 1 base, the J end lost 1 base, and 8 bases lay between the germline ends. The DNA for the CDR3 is TGCGCCAGCAGCCAAGGGGCGGGCAGCAATCAGCCCCAGCATTTT. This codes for CASSQGAGSNQPQHF.

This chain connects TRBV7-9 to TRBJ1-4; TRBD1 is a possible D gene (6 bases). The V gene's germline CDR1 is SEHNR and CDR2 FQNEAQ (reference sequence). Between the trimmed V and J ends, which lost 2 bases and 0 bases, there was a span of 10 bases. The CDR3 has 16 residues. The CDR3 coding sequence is TGTGCCAGCAGCTTACAGGGGTTTGCAACTAATGAAAAACTGTTTTTT. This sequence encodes CASSLQGFATNEKLFF.

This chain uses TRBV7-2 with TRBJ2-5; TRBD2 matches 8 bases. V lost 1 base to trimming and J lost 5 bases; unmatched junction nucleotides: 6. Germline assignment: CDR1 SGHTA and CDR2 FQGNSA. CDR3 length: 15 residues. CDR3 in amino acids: CASSLDPGGVETQYF. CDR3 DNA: TGTGCCAGCAGCTTAGATCCGGGAGGGGTTGAGACCCAGTACTTC.

The CDR3 loop reads CASSQFINGGREVDTQYF. The CDR3 coding sequence is TGTGCCAGCAGCCAATTCATCAACGGGGGGCGGGAAGTAGATACGCAGTATTTT. This chain joins TRBV4-2 and TRBJ2-3, with D possibly being TRBD2 (7 bases). Trimming cost V 2 bases and J 5 bases, with 23 bases left between them. The CDR3 runs to 18 residues. CDR1 and CDR2 from the germline V gene are LGHNA and YNFKEQ.

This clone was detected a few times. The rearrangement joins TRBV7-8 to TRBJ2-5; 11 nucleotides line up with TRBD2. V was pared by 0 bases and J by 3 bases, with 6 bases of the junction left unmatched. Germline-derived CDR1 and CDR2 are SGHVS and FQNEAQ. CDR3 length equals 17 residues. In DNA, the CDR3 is TGTGCCAGCAGCTTAGCCGGGCTAGCGGGGGGAAAAGAGACCCAGTACTTC. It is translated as CASSLAGLAGGKETQYF.

CDR3 coding DNA: TGTGCCAGCAGTTCCCCTGGACAGGGAAGCGAAAAACTGTTTTTT. This codes for CASSSPGQGSEKLFF. The chain combines TRBV27 with TRBJ1-4; 8 bases align to TRBD1. The CDR3 length is 15 residues. V lost 4 bases to trimming and J lost 8 bases; unmatched junction nucleotides: 9. Germline values: CDR1 MNHEY, CDR2 SMNVEV (reference sequence).

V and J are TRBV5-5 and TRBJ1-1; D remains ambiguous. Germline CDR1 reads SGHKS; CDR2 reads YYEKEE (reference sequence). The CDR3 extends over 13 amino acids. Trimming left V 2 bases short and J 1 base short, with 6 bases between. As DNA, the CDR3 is TGTGCCAGCAGCTTAATAGAGAACACTGAAGCTTTCTTT. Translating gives CASSLIENTEAFF.

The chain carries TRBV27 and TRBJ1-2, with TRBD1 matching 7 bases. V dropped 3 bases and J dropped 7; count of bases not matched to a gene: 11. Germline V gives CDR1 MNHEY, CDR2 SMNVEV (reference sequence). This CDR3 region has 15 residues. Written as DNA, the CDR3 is TGTGCCAGCAGTTTCTTATCAATGGACAGGACTGGCTACACCTTC. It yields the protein CASSFLSMDRTGYTF.

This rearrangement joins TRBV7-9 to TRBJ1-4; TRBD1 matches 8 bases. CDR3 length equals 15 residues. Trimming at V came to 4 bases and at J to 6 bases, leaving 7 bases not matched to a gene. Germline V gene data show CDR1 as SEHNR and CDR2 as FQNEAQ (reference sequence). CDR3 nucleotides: TGTGCCAGCAGCTCTTGGACAGGGTGGGATGAAAAACTGTTTTTT. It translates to CASSSWTGWDEKLFF.

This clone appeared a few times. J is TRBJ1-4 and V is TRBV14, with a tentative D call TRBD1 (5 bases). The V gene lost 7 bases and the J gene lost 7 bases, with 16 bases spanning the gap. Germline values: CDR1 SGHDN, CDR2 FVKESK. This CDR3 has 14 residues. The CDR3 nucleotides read TGTGCCAGCAACCGAGGCGGGACTGGTGAAAAACTGTTTTTT. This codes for CASNRGGTGEKLFF.

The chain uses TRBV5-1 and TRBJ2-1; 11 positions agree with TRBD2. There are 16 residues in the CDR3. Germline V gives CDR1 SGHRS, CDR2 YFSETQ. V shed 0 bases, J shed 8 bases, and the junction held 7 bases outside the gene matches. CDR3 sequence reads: CASSLGISGRVYEQFF. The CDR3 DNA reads TGCGCCAGCAGCTTGGGAATTAGCGGGAGGGTTTATGAGCAGTTCTTC.

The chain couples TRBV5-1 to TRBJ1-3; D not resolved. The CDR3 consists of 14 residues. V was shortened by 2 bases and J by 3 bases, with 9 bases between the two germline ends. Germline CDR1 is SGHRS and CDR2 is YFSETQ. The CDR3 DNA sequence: TGCGCCAGCAGCTTCGTGGGGAGTGGAAACACCATATATTTT. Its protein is CASSFVGSGNTIYF.

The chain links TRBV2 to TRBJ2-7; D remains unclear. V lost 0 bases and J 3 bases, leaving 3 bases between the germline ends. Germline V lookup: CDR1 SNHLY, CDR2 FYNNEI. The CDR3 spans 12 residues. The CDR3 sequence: CASSEANYEQYF. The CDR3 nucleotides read TGTGCCAGCAGTGAAGCCAACTACGAGCAGTACTTC.

CDR3 protein: CASRETGQANTGELFF. CDR3 bases: TGTGCCAGCAGAGAGACAGGACAGGCGAACACCGGGGAGCTGTTTTTT. The rearrangement uses TRBV11-3 and TRBJ2-2; TRBD1 aligns across 7 bases. Germline lookup yields CDR1 SGHNT and CDR2 YENEEA. V shed 6 bases, J shed 0 bases, and the junction held 7 bases outside the gene matches. The CDR3 has 16 residues. Full variable domain (outside the CDR3, taken from reference TRBV11-3 and TRBJ2-2): EAGVVQSPRYKIIEKKQPVAFWCNPISGHNTLYWYLQNLGQGPELLIRYENEEAVDDSQLPKDRFSAERLKGVDSTLKIQPAELGDSAVYLCASRETGQANTGELFFGEGSRLTVL.

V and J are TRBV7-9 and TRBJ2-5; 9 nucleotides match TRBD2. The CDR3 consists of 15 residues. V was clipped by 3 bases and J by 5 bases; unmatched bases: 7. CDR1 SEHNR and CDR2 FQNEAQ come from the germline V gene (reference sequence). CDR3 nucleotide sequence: TGTGCCAGCAGCTTTGGCGGGGGGGCCTGGGAGACCCAGTACTTC. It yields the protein CASSFGGGAWETQYF.

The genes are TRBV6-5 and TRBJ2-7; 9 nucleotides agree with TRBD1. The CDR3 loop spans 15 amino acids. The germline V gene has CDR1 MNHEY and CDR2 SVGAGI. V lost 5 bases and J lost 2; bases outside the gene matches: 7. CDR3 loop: CASSTTGGRAYEQYF. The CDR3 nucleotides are TGTGCCAGCAGTACAACAGGGGGCAGGGCCTACGAGCAGTACTTC.

The CDR3 region is CASSEGTAWGNEQFF. The DNA for the CDR3 is TGTGCCAGCAGTGAAGGGACAGCGTGGGGTAATGAGCAGTTCTTC. The V gene is TRBV25-1, the J gene TRBJ2-1; 7 bases map to TRBD1. Trimming cost V 2 bases and J 7 bases; bases outside gene matches: 8. The CDR3 has 15 amino acids. CDR1 and CDR2 (germline): MGHDK, SYGVNS.

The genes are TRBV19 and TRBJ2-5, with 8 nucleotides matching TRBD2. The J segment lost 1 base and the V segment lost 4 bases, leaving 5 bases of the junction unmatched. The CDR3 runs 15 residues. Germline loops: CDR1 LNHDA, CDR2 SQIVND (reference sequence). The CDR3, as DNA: TGTGCCAGTAGTAAACGGGAGGGTCGCCAAGAGACCCAGTACTTC. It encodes CASSKREGRQETQYF.

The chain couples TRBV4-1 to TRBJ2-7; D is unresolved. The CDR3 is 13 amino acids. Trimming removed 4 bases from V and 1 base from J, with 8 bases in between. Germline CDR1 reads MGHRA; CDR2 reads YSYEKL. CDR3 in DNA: TGCGCCAGCAGCCCCGGGTTTTCCTACGAGCAGTACTTC. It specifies CASSPGFSYEQYF.

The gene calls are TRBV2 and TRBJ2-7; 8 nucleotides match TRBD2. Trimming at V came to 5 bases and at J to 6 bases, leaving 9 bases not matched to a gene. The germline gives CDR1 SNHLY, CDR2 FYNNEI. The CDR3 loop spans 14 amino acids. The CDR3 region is CASSTSGRLVEQYF. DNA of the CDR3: TGTGCCAGCAGTACCAGCGGGAGATTGGTCGAGCAGTACTTC.

The CDR3 sequence: CASSQEETSPHTQYF. As DNA, the CDR3 is TGTGCCAGCAGCCAAGAAGAGACTAGCCCTCATACGCAGTATTTT. V is TRBV4-2 and J is TRBJ2-3; 7 bases fit TRBD2. Trimming removed 0 bases from V and 7 bases from J; junction bases left unmatched: 7. Germline V CDR1 and CDR2: LGHNA, YNFKEQ. This CDR3 region has 15 residues.